The rows below give T cell receptor beta chains drawn from one sample of a study of blood T cell repertoires in COVID-19. Assay used: immunoSEQ multiplex PCR; TCRdb lists only in-frame clones, some missing. Among 300,000 to 400,000 clones listed, approximately 86% were seen once. Material for sequencing was PBMCs or T cells enriched from blood (not recorded which). The origin of the receptors is a woman in her 40s with acute COVID-19. CDR3s include the opening cysteine and the closing phenylalanine or tryptophan. The D gene is left open where the match is weak. Some rows mark clone size as missing; the rest say once, few, many or name a class of expanded clone.

d_gene | abundance | j_gene | v_gene | CDR3nt | CDR3aa
NA | NA | TRBJ1-2 | TRBV2 | TGTGCCAGCAGTGAGGGGCAGTCCTATGGCTACACCTTC | CASSEGQSYGYTF
TRBD1 | NA | TRBJ1-5 | TRBV3-1/TRBV3-2 | TGTGCCAGCAGCCAAGATCCGACAGGGGTTCAGCCCCAGCATTTT | CASSQDPTGVQPQHF
NA | many | TRBJ1-5 | TRBV5-4 | TGTGCCAGCAGCTTGGGGGCGTCGGGGGAGCCCCAGCATTTT | CASSLGASGEPQHF
NA | NA | TRBJ1-3 | TRBV5-1 | TGCGCCAGCAGCGACAGAACACAACAAGAAAGCTCTGGAAACACCATATATTTT | CASSDRTQQESSGNTIYF
TRBD1 | NA | TRBJ1-1 | TRBV18 | TGTGCCAGCTCACCACAGGAGGACAGGGGGGCTTTCTTT | CASSPQEDRGAFF
TRBD2 | NA | TRBJ2-7 | TRBV7-9 | TGTGCCAGCAGCCCACGGCGGACTAGCGGGCCTAGCTCCTACGAGCAGTACTTC | CASSPRRTSGPSSYEQYF
NA | NA | TRBJ2-2 | TRBV7-3 | TGTGCCAGCAGCGCGGGACCTACCGGGGAGCTGTTTTTT | CASSAGPTGELFF
NA | NA | TRBJ1-3 | TRBV10-1 | TGCGCCAGCAGAGGAATACAGGTCTCTGGAAACACCATATATTTT | CASRGIQVSGNTIYF
TRBD2 | NA | TRBJ2-1 | TRBV29-1 | TGCAGCGTTGTAGGGTCACTAGCGGGAGGGTCCTACAATGAGCAGTTCTTC | CSVVGSLAGGSYNEQFF
NA | NA | TRBJ2-6 | TRBV5-6 | TGTGCCAGCAGCTTGGTGGAGATAGATTTCTCTGGGGCCAACGTCCTGACTTTC | CASSLVEIDFSGANVLTF
TRBD2 | NA | TRBJ2-2 | TRBV4-2 | TGTGCCAGCAGCCAAGAGAGCGGGAGAAAGGCCGGGGAGCTGTTTTTT | CASSQESGRKAGELFF
NA | NA | TRBJ1-2 | TRBV5-8 | TGTGCCAGCAGCTTGAGTCCTTCAGGGGACTATGGCTACACCTTC | CASSLSPSGDYGYTF
TRBD1 | once | TRBJ2-3 | TRBV7-2 | TGTGCCAGCAGCGCTGACAGGGTTGGAGTAGATACGCAGTATTTT | CASSADRVGVDTQYF
NA | NA | TRBJ1-2 | TRBV18 | TGTGCCAGCTCACCACAGGGAGCGGCGGGCTATGGCTACACCTTC | CASSPQGAAGYGYTF
TRBD1 | NA | TRBJ2-5 | TRBV24-1 | TGTGCCACCAGTGCTGGGACAGGGATTTTCCGTGAGACCCAGTACTTC | CATSAGTGIFRETQYF
NA | NA | TRBJ2-1 | TRBV11-2 | TGTGCCAGCCGGCGGAGCTACAATGAGCAGTTCTTC | CASRRSYNEQFF
NA | NA | TRBJ1-6 | TRBV5-6 | TGTGCCAGCAGCTTGGACAGGGTCGATTCACCCCTCCACTTT | CASSLDRVDSPLHF
NA | few | TRBJ1-1 | TRBV28 | TGTGCCAGCAGTAAGAAGGTTGGGAGGGGAGGAACTGAAGCTTTCTTT | CASSKKVGRGGTEAFF
NA | NA | TRBJ1-1 | TRBV28 | TGTGCCAGCAGTGGGAGTCAAGCAAACACTGAAGCTTTCTTT | CASSGSQANTEAFF
NA | NA | TRBJ2-5 | TRBV9 | TGTGCCAGCAGCGTTCGAGCGGTCCAAGAGACCCAGTACTTC | CASSVRAVQETQYF
TRBD2 | NA | TRBJ2-7 | TRBV11-2 | TGTGCCAGCAGCCCTTCCGGGACTAGCGGCGAGCAGTACTTC | CASSPSGTSGEQYF
TRBD2 | NA | TRBJ2-3 | TRBV5-5 | TGTGCCAGCAACAGGCGGGGGGCGGATACGCAGTATTTT | CASNRRGADTQYF